The rows below give T cell receptor beta chains drawn from one sample of a study of Tregs in tolerant kidney transplant recipients. Clones were sequenced by immunoSEQ multiplex PCR, and TCRdb holds only the in-frame ones, with some missing. Of just under 65,000 clones listed, about 98% are singletons. Sequences were derived from Tregs from blood, sampled before the transplant. These TCRs come from a human donor who received a combined kidney and bone marrow transplant. Each CDR3 is given without its conserved first and last residue. Each record gives: J gene, V gene, CDR3 protein.

J: TRBJ2-1
V: TRBV19
CDR3: ASSIPSGRSGNEQF

J: TRBJ2-4
V: TRBV6-5
CDR3: ASSLARSGIQY

J: TRBJ2-2
V: TRBV19
CDR3: ASSVGQGVGELF

J: TRBJ1-1
V: TRBV19
CDR3: ASSIWGVGTEAF

J: TRBJ2-7
V: TRBV19
CDR3: ASSIGQGAYEQY

J: TRBJ2-1
V: TRBV5-1
CDR3: ASSPYASGEQF

J: TRBJ2-7
V: TRBV5-1
CDR3: ASSLGDRPYEQY

J: TRBJ2-1
V: TRBV5-4
CDR3: ASNGAGTYNEQF

J: TRBJ2-7
V: TRBV18
CDR3: ASSLDRTFSYEQY

J: TRBJ1-5
V: TRBV25-1
CDR3: ASSEPGQPQH

J: TRBJ2-3
V: TRBV2
CDR3: ASSDVGGKRNTQY

J: TRBJ1-5
V: TRBV5-6
CDR3: ASSLKGNYQPQH

J: TRBJ2-1
V: TRBV7-9
CDR3: ASTTGTSGGHEQF

J: TRBJ1-4
V: TRBV5-1
CDR3: ASSSTGVEKLF

J: TRBJ2-3
V: TRBV5-6
CDR3: ASSGETPLGGDTQY

J: TRBJ2-1
V: TRBV4-1
CDR3: ASSPSASGGNNEQF

J: TRBJ2-7
V: TRBV10-3
CDR3: AIKGQRSGEQY

J: TRBJ2-3
V: TRBV10-3
CDR3: AHAAGETDTQY

J: TRBJ2-2
V: TRBV19
CDR3: ASTMDRFRTGELF

J: TRBJ2-7
V: TRBV4-1
CDR3: ASSQEAGYEQY

J: TRBJ1-2
V: TRBV6-4
CDR3: ASIRSGTGETLGYGYT

J: TRBJ1-5
V: TRBV28
CDR3: ASSLYGRAIEASNQPQH

J: TRBJ2-1
V: TRBV11-2
CDR3: ASSFLVSTGEQF

J: TRBJ2-5
V: TRBV7-9
CDR3: ASSLVAGGQETQY

J: TRBJ2-3
V: TRBV5-1
CDR3: ASSFGSTGTDTQY

J: TRBJ2-3
V: TRBV29-1
CDR3: SVPTRAGSTDTQY

J: TRBJ1-2
V: TRBV29-1
CDR3: SALGQSDGYT

J: TRBJ1-2
V: TRBV6-5
CDR3: ASSYSRQSYGYT

J: TRBJ1-2
V: TRBV9
CDR3: ASSAQTGQGDGYT

J: TRBJ2-5
V: TRBV14
CDR3: ASSQGGGGAFHRGETQY

J: TRBJ2-1
V: TRBV4-1
CDR3: ASSQSGAGGFNEQF

J: TRBJ2-1
V: TRBV4-3
CDR3: ASSLDNPVHNEQF

J: TRBJ1-1
V: TRBV7-9
CDR3: ASSSRETEAF

J: TRBJ2-7
V: TRBV5-8
CDR3: ASSLGGQGTEQY

J: TRBJ2-7
V: TRBV5-1
CDR3: ASSEDIRSYEQY

J: TRBJ1-2
V: TRBV30
CDR3: AWSVQGIGYT

J: TRBJ1-3
V: TRBV7-8
CDR3: ASSLSMGQGDGNTIY

J: TRBJ2-2
V: TRBV7-7
CDR3: ASTPIGGGELF

J: TRBJ2-7
V: TRBV6-6
CDR3: ASSYGQPSSYEQY

J: TRBJ2-3
V: TRBV14
CDR3: ASSQGPGSAQY

J: TRBJ1-1
V: TRBV9
CDR3: ASSQGGDAF

J: TRBJ2-1
V: TRBV19
CDR3: ASSRGQGVEQF

J: TRBJ1-3
V: TRBV7-6
CDR3: ASSLQGNTIY

J: TRBJ2-1
V: TRBV7-2
CDR3: ASSLVLGQGSRNEQF